Below, 24 T cell receptor beta chains from the same sample are listed, as sequenced in a study of T cell responses to AZD1222 COVID-19 vaccine. Sequenced by immunoSEQ multiplex PCR; TCRdb stores in-frame clones only, minus some. The sample holds 100,000 to 150,000 clones, 75% to 95% seen once. Sequenced here: peripheral blood, sampled on day 0 of AZD1222 vaccination. These receptors all come from an adult in good health.

This chain connects TRBV6-5 to TRBJ1-2, with D hard to call. Germline CDR1 MNHEY, CDR2 SVGAGI. The CDR3 has 12 amino acids. V gave up 6 bases and J gave up 3 bases, with 8 bases separating them. CDR3 nucleotides: TGTGCCAGCAGCCTCGGGGACTATGGCTACACCTTC. Protein: CASSLGDYGYTF.

The chain recombines TRBV11-1 with TRBJ1-6; no firm D call. V was pared by 1 base and J by 10 bases, with 8 bases between. Germline-derived CDR1 and CDR2 are SGHAT and FQDESV (reference sequence). The CDR3 consists of 13 residues. The CDR3 protein is CASSLDQSSPLHF. The CDR3 region has the DNA TGTGCCAGCAGCTTAGACCAAAGCTCACCCCTCCACTTT.

The rearrangement uses TRBV18 and TRBJ2-7, with D perhaps matching TRBD1 or TRBD2 (5 bases each). The CDR3 loop spans 16 amino acids. Trimming pared 2 bases from V and 5 bases from J, leaving 19 bases between. CDR1 KGHSH and CDR2 LQKENI come from the germline V gene. In nucleotides, the CDR3 is TGTGCCAGCTCACCAGCCGGGACGGATCCCCACGACGAGCAGTACTTC. As protein: CASSPAGTDPHDEQYF.

The chain combines TRBV6-1 with TRBJ1-2; TRBD1 is a possible D gene (5 bases). CDR3 length equals 15 residues. The germline V gene encodes CDR1 MNHNS and CDR2 SASEGT. V was shortened by 2 bases and J by 3 bases, with 13 bases between the two germline ends. The CDR3 protein is CASSERGVSDYGYTF. The CDR3 bases are TGTGCCAGCAGTGAACGGGGGGTTTCGGACTATGGCTACACCTTC.

V and J are TRBV6-5 and TRBJ1-4; 9 positions match TRBD1. The V gene's germline CDR1 is MNHEY and CDR2 SVGAGI. The J segment lost 6 bases and the V segment lost 10 bases, leaving 6 bases of the junction unmatched. The CDR3 runs to 13 residues. The CDR3 sequence is CATRDRAYEKLFF. The CDR3 nucleotides read TGTGCCACCCGGGACAGGGCTTATGAAAAACTGTTTTTT.

The chain is built from TRBV6-2 or TRBV6-3 and TRBJ1-3; no firm D call. Germline lookup yields CDR1 MNHEY and CDR2 SVGEGT. Trimming took 3 bases from V and 0 from J, leaving 12 bases between them. The CDR3 sequence is 16 residues long. Here the CDR3 DNA reads TGTGCCAGCAGTTATGGATCCGGATCCTCTGGAAACACCATATATTTT. Its protein product is CASSYGSGSSGNTIYF.

The chain has TRBV4-3 and TRBJ1-6; D is perhaps TRBD1 (5 bases). The germline CDR1 and CDR2 sequences are LGHNA and YSLEER. This CDR3 contains 17 residues. The V and J ends lost 0 bases and 12 bases respectively, with 21 bases between them. The CDR3 DNA is TGCGCCAGCAGCCAAGATCCTACGGGGGTAACCCTCGGACCCCTCCACTTT. Its translation: CASSQDPTGVTLGPLHF.

This chain uses TRBV5-4 with TRBJ2-3; 11 bases fit TRBD2. J gave up 2 bases and V 0 bases, and 8 bases lay outside the gene matches. Germline-derived CDR1 and CDR2 are SGHNT and YYREEE (reference sequence). CDR3 length equals 18 residues. The CDR3: CASSLGGTSGGPTDTQYF. DNA for the CDR3: TGTGCCAGCAGCTTGGGGGGTACTAGCGGGGGACCCACAGATACGCAGTATTTT.

The rearrangement uses TRBV3-1 (or the pseudogene TRBV3-2) and TRBJ2-1; tentatively, D is TRBD2 (7 bases). V shed 0 bases and J shed 4 bases, with 19 bases lying between them. The CDR3 spans 18 residues. Germline V gene sequence: CDR1 LGHDT, CDR2 YNNKEL (reference sequence). CDR3 nucleotides: TGTGCCAGCAGCCAAGATATGGGGGGGGCCCCTCCTTACAATGAGCAGTTCTTC. Translating gives CASSQDMGGAPPYNEQFF.

This chain joins TRBV12-3 or TRBV12-4 and TRBJ1-1, with no clear D. The CDR3 totals 13 residues. The V end lost 4 bases, the J end lost 4 bases, and 10 bases lay between the germline ends. This CDR3 reads CASSSQVGTEAFF. The DNA of the CDR3 is TGTGCCAGCAGTTCACAAGTCGGCACTGAAGCTTTCTTT.

This chain uses TRBV28 with TRBJ1-2; D is perhaps TRBD1 (5 bases). CDR3 length: 15 amino acids. V lost 6 bases to trimming and J lost 4 bases, with 18 bases between them. The germline V gene encodes CDR1 MDHEN and CDR2 SYDVKM. The CDR3 loop reads CASRTPRGVSYGYTF. The CDR3 DNA reads as TGTGCCAGCAGGACCCCCCGGGGGGTAAGCTATGGCTACACCTTC.

This chain uses TRBV5-8 with TRBJ1-5; D gene uncertain. In germline, CDR1 is SGHTS, CDR2 YDEGEE. CDR3 length: 15 amino acids. Trimming shortened V by 4 bases and J by 2 bases, and 13 bases separated the two germline ends. As DNA, the CDR3 is TGTGCCAGCAGCCCGGGAACAGTGGGCAATCAGCCCCAGCATTTT. Its translation: CASSPGTVGNQPQHF.

This chain connects TRBV11-3 to TRBJ2-1, with TRBD2 matching 11 bases. The CDR3 is 15 residues long. CDR1 is SGHNT and CDR2 is YENEEA in the germline V gene. The V and J ends lost 5 bases and 8 bases, in that order; junction bases with no gene match: 8. The chain's CDR3 is CASSLSGGALYEQFF. DNA for the CDR3: TGTGCCAGCAGCCTTAGCGGGGGGGCCTTGTATGAGCAGTTCTTC.

The rearrangement uses TRBV7-8 and TRBJ1-5; no clear D gene. This CDR3 has 16 amino acids. The V gene lost 4 bases and the J gene lost 0 bases, with 13 bases spanning the gap. Germline V gene lookup returns CDR1 SGHVS and CDR2 FQNEAQ. For the CDR3, the DNA is TGTGCCAGCAGCTCATTACAGACATATAGCAATCAGCCCCAGCATTTT. This encodes CASSSLQTYSNQPQHF.

This chain uses TRBV30 with TRBJ1-6; D might be TRBD1 (5 bases). From germline, CDR1 is GTSNPN and CDR2 SVGIG (reference sequence). The V end lost 5 bases, the J end lost 7 bases, and 18 bases lay between the germline ends. The CDR3 is 15 residues long. The CDR3 nucleotides are TGTGCCTGGTGGAGGGCGGGGACCGGGAATTCACCCCTCCACTTT. This encodes CAWWRAGTGNSPLHF.

CDR3 sequence: CASSGTYRDRDYGYTF. CDR3 DNA sequence: TGCGCCAGCAGCGGGACATACCGGGACAGGGACTATGGCTACACCTTC. This chain uses TRBV5-1 with TRBJ1-2, with 9 bases lining up with TRBD1. The germline V gene encodes CDR1 SGHRS and CDR2 YFSETQ. The CDR3 length is 16 residues. The trim removed 4 bases at V and 3 bases at J, leaving 10 bases unmatched.

The chain is built from TRBV27 and TRBJ2-3, with TRBD2 matching 8 bases. The ends lost 6 bases at V and 3 bases at J; junction bases unmatched: 8. Germline CDR1 and CDR2: MNHEY and SMNVEV (reference sequence). CDR3 length equals 15 residues. In DNA form, the CDR3 reads TGTGCCAGCAGCGTTGGACTAGCCGGGACAGATACGCAGTATTTT. It codes for CASSVGLAGTDTQYF.

This clone came up a few times. J is TRBJ2-7 and V is TRBV7-8; a possible D gene is TRBD1 (6 bases). Germline V lookup: CDR1 SGHVS, CDR2 FQNEAQ. V gave up 5 bases and J gave up 2 bases, with 16 bases separating them. The CDR3 covers 15 residues. The CDR3 here is CASSPGQTHPYEQYF. Written as DNA, the CDR3 is TGTGCCAGCAGCCCTGGACAGACTCACCCCTACGAGCAGTACTTC.

V gene TRBV7-9 combines with J gene TRBJ1-3; 8 positions agree with TRBD1. Trimming took 6 bases from V and 2 from J; bases not matched to a gene: 6. CDR3 length: 15 residues. The germline V gene has CDR1 SEHNR and CDR2 FQNEAQ (reference sequence). The CDR3 loop reads CASRRTGSTGNTIYF. The CDR3 nucleotides are TGTGCCAGCAGACGGACAGGGTCGACTGGAAACACCATATATTTT.

The chain uses TRBV7-6 and TRBJ2-7; weak D call: TRBD2 (5 bases). The germline gives CDR1 SGHVS, CDR2 FNYEAQ. The germline V and J ends were trimmed by 7 bases and 3 bases, with 25 bases remaining between them. The CDR3 totals 17 residues. The CDR3 bases are TGTGCCAGCACCGGATACGGTTCCGATCCTAGCTTCTACGAGCAGTACTTC. This gives the protein CASTGYGSDPSFYEQYF.

The chain combines TRBV5-6 with TRBJ2-2, with 8 bases matching TRBD1. CDR3 length: 14 residues. The J segment lost 7 bases and the V segment lost 4 bases, leaving 6 bases of the junction unmatched. In germline, CDR1 is SGHDT, CDR2 YYEEEE. CDR3 protein: CASSKGQVVGELFF. The CDR3 coding sequence is TGTGCCAGCAGCAAGGGACAGGTGGTCGGGGAGCTGTTTTTT.

The CDR3 loop reads CASSIGQGAARGETQYF. CDR3 DNA: TGTGCCAGTAGTATCGGCCAGGGGGCAGCTCGGGGAGAGACCCAGTACTTC. This chain joins TRBV19 and TRBJ2-5; 8 bases line up with TRBD1. V shed 3 bases and J 4 bases; nucleotides not matched to a gene: 13. Germline V lookup: CDR1 LNHDA, CDR2 SQIVND (reference sequence). The CDR3 is made up of 17 amino acids.

The chain couples TRBV3-1 (or the pseudogene TRBV3-2) to TRBJ2-5; D gene ambiguous. V dropped 0 bases and J dropped 5 bases, with 19 bases sitting between them. The CDR3 totals 17 residues. Germline V gives CDR1 LGHDT, CDR2 YNNKEL (reference sequence). In DNA form, the CDR3 reads TGTGCCAGCAGCCAAGATCGATCTTCGGCCCCTCGGGAGACCCAGTACTTC. It is translated as CASSQDRSSAPRETQYF.

This chain links TRBV27 with TRBJ1-5; 8 bases are a match to TRBD1. CDR1 and CDR2 from the germline V gene are MNHEY and SMNVEV (reference sequence). This CDR3 comprises 13 residues. V shed 3 bases, J shed 6 bases, and the junction held 1 base outside the gene matches. In nucleotides, the CDR3 is TGTGCCAGCAGTTTTACAGGGGGTCAGCCCCAGCATTTT. This codes for CASSFTGGQPQHF.